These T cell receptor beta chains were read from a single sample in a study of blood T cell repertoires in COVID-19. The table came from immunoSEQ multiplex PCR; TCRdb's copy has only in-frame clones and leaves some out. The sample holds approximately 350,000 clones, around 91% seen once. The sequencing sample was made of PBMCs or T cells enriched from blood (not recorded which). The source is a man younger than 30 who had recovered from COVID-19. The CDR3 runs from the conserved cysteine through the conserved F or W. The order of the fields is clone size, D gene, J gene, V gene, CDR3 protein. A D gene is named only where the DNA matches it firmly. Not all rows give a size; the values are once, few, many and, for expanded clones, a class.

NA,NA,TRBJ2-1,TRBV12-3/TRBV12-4,CASTTSYNEQFF
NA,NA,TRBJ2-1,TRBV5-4,CASSSGGTSSYNEQFF
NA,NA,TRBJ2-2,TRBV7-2,CASSPLGETTGELFF
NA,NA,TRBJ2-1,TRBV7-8,CASSLSRAVDEQFF
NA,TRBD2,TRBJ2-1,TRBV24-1,CATSDFGGTSSYNEQFF
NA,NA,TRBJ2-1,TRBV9,CASSPRDNEQFF
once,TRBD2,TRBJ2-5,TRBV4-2,CASSPRLAGVFGETQYF
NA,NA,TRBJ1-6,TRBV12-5,CASGLTGNSPLHF
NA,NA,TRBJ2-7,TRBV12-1,CASSFATQSRGLAKCDPPYEQYF
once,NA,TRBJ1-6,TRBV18,CASSDGGGSPLHF
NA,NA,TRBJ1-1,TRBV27,CASTRAGGNEAFF
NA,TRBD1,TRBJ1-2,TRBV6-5,CASSYIPGQGNYGYTF
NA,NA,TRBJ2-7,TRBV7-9,CASIPTTSYEQYF
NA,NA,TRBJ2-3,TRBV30,CAWSVTTDTQYF
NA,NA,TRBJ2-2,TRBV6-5,CASSLRQAQNTGELFF
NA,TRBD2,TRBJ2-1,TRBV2,CASSGTSGAHNEQFF
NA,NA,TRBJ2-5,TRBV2,CASGGNRDPQFRETQYF
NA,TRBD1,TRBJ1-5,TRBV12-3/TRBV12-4,CASSLTGDQPQHF
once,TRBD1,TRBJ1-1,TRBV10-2,CASSEGRTGSLTEAFF
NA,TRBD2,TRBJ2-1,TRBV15,CATSRGAGGGGEQFF
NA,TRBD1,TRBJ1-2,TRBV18,CASSAGTGILDGYTF
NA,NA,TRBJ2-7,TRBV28,CASTPVAGSLYEQYF
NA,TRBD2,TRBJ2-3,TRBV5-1,CASSAGLAGGKYTSTDTQYF
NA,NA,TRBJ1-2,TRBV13,CASSLENYGANYGYTF
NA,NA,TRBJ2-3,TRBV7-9,CASSFADTQYF
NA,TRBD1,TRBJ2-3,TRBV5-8,CASSLQGQRTDTQYF
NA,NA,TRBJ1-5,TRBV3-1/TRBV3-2,CASSQAYSNQPQHF
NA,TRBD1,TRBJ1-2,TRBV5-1,CASSPGQGRYGYTF
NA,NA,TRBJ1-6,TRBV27,CASSRSLAGSPLHF
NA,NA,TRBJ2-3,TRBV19,CASSIRRTDTQYF
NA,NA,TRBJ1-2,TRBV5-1,CASSLGQGGDGYTF
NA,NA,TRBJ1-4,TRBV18,CASSPISQGNEKLFF
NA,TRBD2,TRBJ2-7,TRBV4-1,CASSPSGDSSYEQYF
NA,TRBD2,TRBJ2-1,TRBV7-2,CASSLTSGGYNEQFF
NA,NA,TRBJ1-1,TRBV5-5,CASSLDRFAAFF